Following are 22 T cell receptor beta chains from one sample sequenced in a study of blood T cell repertoires in COVID-19. TCRdb's table, derived via immunoSEQ multiplex PCR, lists solely in-frame clones and lacks some. The table has hundreds of thousands of clones, around 90% seen once; the top ten hold about 3%. Sample: peripheral blood. The origin of the receptors is a woman between 25 and 40 years old with COVID-19, enrolled during active disease.

This clone was observed a single time. This chain joins TRBV5-1 and TRBJ1-1, with D hard to call. V lost 4 bases and J 3 bases, leaving 13 bases between the germline ends. CDR3 length: 14 residues. CDR1 is SGHRS, CDR2 YFSETQ, per germline. CDR3 DNA sequence: TGCGCCAGCAGCCTCACATCGGAGTACACTGAAGCTTTCTTT. It is translated as CASSLTSEYTEAFF.

J is TRBJ1-3 and V is TRBV6-6; D is unclear. V dropped 2 bases and J dropped 8 bases, with 16 bases sitting between them. The CDR3 totals 15 residues. The germline gives CDR1 MNHNY, CDR2 SVGAGI (reference sequence). The CDR3 is CASSYTGKSGDTIYF. CDR3 DNA sequence: TGTGCCAGCAGTTACACGGGGAAGTCTGGGGACACCATATATTTT.

The V gene is TRBV7-9, the J gene TRBJ1-2, with D unclear. The ends were cut back, 1 base at V and 5 bases at J, with 20 bases in the middle. This CDR3 has 17 residues. CDR1 and CDR2 (germline): SEHNR, FQNEAQ (reference sequence). The CDR3 DNA reads as TGTGCCAGCAGCTTAGTTCGGGGTGAGGCCCCTGGGTATGGCTACACCTTC. Protein sequence: CASSLVRGEAPGYGYTF.

This clone was seen more than once but under ten times. The chain has TRBV27 and TRBJ1-6, with TRBD1 matching 8 bases. The CDR3 has 14 amino acids. V trimming: 6 bases; J trimming: 9 bases; junction bases outside the gene matches: 7. The germline gives CDR1 MNHEY, CDR2 SMNVEV (reference sequence). The CDR3 DNA reads as TGTGCCAGCAGACCGAACAGGGGGACTTCACCCCTCCACTTT. The encoded protein is CASRPNRGTSPLHF.

This clone was detected only a few times. The chain employs TRBV2 and TRBJ1-3; 7 bases line up with TRBD1. V lost 3 bases, J lost 2 bases, and 1 base stayed unmatched. The CDR3 covers 14 residues. Germline CDR1 reads SNHLY; CDR2 reads FYNNEI. The CDR3 loop is CASSDGTAGNTIYF. CDR3 sequence (DNA): TGTGCCAGCAGTGATGGGACAGCTGGAAACACCATATATTTT.

This chain connects TRBV7-2 to TRBJ1-4; no clear D gene. From germline, CDR1 is SGHTA and CDR2 FQGNSA. The CDR3 consists of 15 residues. Deletions cut 1 base from V and 7 bases from J, with 13 bases between. DNA of the CDR3: TGTGCCAGCAGCTTAGTCTATCGGGGATCTGAAAAACTGTTTTTT. Protein product: CASSLVYRGSEKLFF.

The chain links TRBV29-1 to TRBJ1-1; D is undetermined. Germline CDR1 and CDR2: SQVTM and ANQGSEA. The CDR3 length is 14 residues. V dropped 7 bases and J dropped 6 bases, with 21 bases sitting between them. CDR3 residues: CSAKHAGYVAEAFF. The DNA of the CDR3 is TGCAGCGCCAAACATGCGGGGTACGTTGCTGAAGCTTTCTTT.

This clone has just one count. This chain uses TRBV6-1 with TRBJ1-5, with 7 bases fitting TRBD1. Germline trimming cut 3 bases from V and 4 bases from J; bases unmatched to any gene: 6. Germline assignment: CDR1 MNHNS and CDR2 SASEGT. The CDR3 covers 15 residues. CDR3 nucleotides: TGTGCCAGCAGTGAGAGGGACAGTCGTAATCAGCCCCAGCATTTT. Its translation: CASSERDSRNQPQHF.

The chain links TRBV5-1 to TRBJ2-1; 9 bases fit TRBD1. With V trimmed by 4 bases and J by 6 bases, 8 bases remained unmatched. Germline CDR1 SGHRS, CDR2 YFSETQ. CDR3 length: 15 residues. CDR3: CASSQMPGQGNEQFF. The CDR3 DNA reads TGCGCCAGCAGCCAAATGCCGGGACAGGGCAATGAGCAGTTCTTC.

This chain joins TRBV5-6 and TRBJ2-7, with D possibly TRBD1 on 6 matching bases. V lost 4 bases and J 2 bases, leaving 13 bases between the germline ends. The CDR3 covers 14 residues. From germline, CDR1 is SGHDT and CDR2 YYEEEE. The CDR3 sequence: CASSDYRAPYEQYV. CDR3 DNA sequence: TGTGCCAGCAGCGATTACAGGGCTCCCTACGAGCAGTACGTC.

The chain links TRBV9 to TRBJ1-3, with TRBD1 matching over 7 bases. The CDR3 is made up of 16 amino acids. V shed 2 bases, J shed 0 bases, and the junction held 5 bases outside the gene matches. Germline assignment: CDR1 SGDLS and CDR2 YYNGEE. The CDR3 coding sequence is TGTGCCAGCAGCGTCGGACAGGAAAGCTCTGGAAACACCATATATTTT. It specifies CASSVGQESSGNTIYF.

This clone came up a few times. The rearrangement uses TRBV12-5 and TRBJ2-1, with 10 bases matching TRBD2. Germline V gene lookup returns CDR1 LGHNT and CDR2 FRNRAP. V lost 7 bases, J lost 5 bases, and 8 bases stayed unmatched. The CDR3 length is 15 residues. The CDR3 reads CASELSGRSHNEQFF. The DNA of the CDR3 is TGTGCTAGTGAACTTAGCGGGAGGTCCCACAATGAGCAGTTCTTC.

J is TRBJ2-2 and V is TRBV13; D is perhaps TRBD2 (6 bases). The CDR3 is made up of 16 amino acids. Germline-derived CDR1 and CDR2 are PRHDT and FYEKMQ (reference sequence). V lost 5 bases and J 0 bases, leaving 13 bases between the germline ends. The CDR3 DNA reads TGTGCCAGCAGCCGGACGGGACTTACGAACACCGGGGAGCTGTTTTTT. Translating it yields CASSRTGLTNTGELFF.

V gene TRBV4-3 combines with J gene TRBJ1-2; D gene unclear. Germline CDR1 is LGHNA and CDR2 is YSLEER. The CDR3 runs to 15 residues. Between the trimmed V and J ends, which lost 0 bases and 3 bases, there was a span of 11 bases. The CDR3 nucleotides read TGCGCCAGCAGCCAAGATACCAAGAGGGACTATGGCTACACCTTC. Translation: CASSQDTKRDYGYTF.

V is TRBV4-1 and J is TRBJ2-3; 9 bases map to TRBD2. This CDR3 has 15 residues. Germline CDR1 MGHRA, CDR2 YSYEKL. V lost 1 base and J lost 2; bases outside the gene matches: 1. Written as DNA, the CDR3 is TGCGCCAGCAGCCAAGCTAGCGGGGTCACAGATACGCAGTATTTT. Translated: CASSQASGVTDTQYF.

This clone was observed a handful of times. The chain uses TRBV5-4 and TRBJ2-2; weak D call: TRBD2 (5 bases). The CDR3 runs 14 residues. Between the trimmed V and J ends, which lost 4 bases and 6 bases, there was a span of 13 bases. The germline V gene has CDR1 SGHNT and CDR2 YYREEE (reference sequence). CDR3 region: CASSRRERAGELFF. The CDR3 bases are TGTGCCAGCAGCCGGCGTGAGAGGGCCGGGGAGCTGTTTTTT.

The gene calls are TRBV5-5 and TRBJ2-3; a possible D gene is TRBD2 (6 bases). The CDR3 sequence is 16 residues long. Germline CDR1 is SGHKS and CDR2 is YYEKEE (reference sequence). The V end was cut by 4 bases, the J end by 1 base, with 16 bases between. The CDR3 DNA is TGTGCCAGCAGCGGGACTTTTGGGCCGGGCACAGATACGCAGTATTTT. This sequence encodes CASSGTFGPGTDTQYF.

The CDR3 reads CASSRLADNYNEQFF. The CDR3 DNA is TGTGCCAGCAGCCGACTAGCGGACAACTACAATGAGCAGTTCTTC. The V and J genes are TRBV5-4 and TRBJ2-1; 9 nucleotides agree with TRBD2. Germline lookup yields CDR1 SGHNT and CDR2 YYREEE (reference sequence). The CDR3 is made up of 15 amino acids. V lost 4 bases to trimming and J lost 3 bases; unmatched junction nucleotides: 5.

The V and J genes are TRBV19 and TRBJ2-6; TRBD2 is a possible D gene (5 bases). The V end was cut by 1 base, the J end by 2 bases, with 6 bases between. This CDR3 has 15 amino acids. Germline assignment: CDR1 LNHDA and CDR2 SQIVND (reference sequence). The CDR3 loop is CASSIGRPGANVLTF. CDR3 nucleotide sequence: TGTGCCAGTAGTATAGGGAGGCCTGGGGCCAACGTCCTGACTTTC.

The rearrangement links TRBV12-5 to TRBJ2-1; TRBD2 aligns across 10 bases. The germline V gene encodes CDR1 LGHNT and CDR2 FRNRAP. The CDR3 contains 14 residues. V was pared by 6 bases and J by 5 bases, with 4 bases of the junction left unmatched. The CDR3 nucleotides read TGTGCTAGTGGACCTAGCGGGGGAAACAATGAGCAGTTCTTC. Its translation: CASGPSGGNNEQFF.

This sequence joins TRBV10-1 and TRBJ2-1; 8 nucleotides line up with TRBD2. The CDR3 totals 17 residues. V shed 3 bases and J 7 bases; nucleotides not matched to a gene: 14. Per germline, CDR1 WNHNN and CDR2 SYGVQD (reference sequence). The CDR3 DNA follows: TGCGCCAGCAGTGACGAGGATAGCGGGGACAATAGGAATGAGCAGTTCTTC. It translates to CASSDEDSGDNRNEQFF.

V and J are TRBV18 and TRBJ2-3, with 14 bases identical to TRBD2. Germline V gene lookup returns CDR1 KGHSH and CDR2 LQKENI. Trimming cost V 6 bases and J 1 base; bases outside gene matches: 6. CDR3 length: 17 amino acids. The CDR3 protein is CASSPTSGGAGTDTQYF. CDR3 DNA: TGTGCCAGCTCGCCGACTAGCGGGGGGGCTGGCACAGATACGCAGTATTTT.